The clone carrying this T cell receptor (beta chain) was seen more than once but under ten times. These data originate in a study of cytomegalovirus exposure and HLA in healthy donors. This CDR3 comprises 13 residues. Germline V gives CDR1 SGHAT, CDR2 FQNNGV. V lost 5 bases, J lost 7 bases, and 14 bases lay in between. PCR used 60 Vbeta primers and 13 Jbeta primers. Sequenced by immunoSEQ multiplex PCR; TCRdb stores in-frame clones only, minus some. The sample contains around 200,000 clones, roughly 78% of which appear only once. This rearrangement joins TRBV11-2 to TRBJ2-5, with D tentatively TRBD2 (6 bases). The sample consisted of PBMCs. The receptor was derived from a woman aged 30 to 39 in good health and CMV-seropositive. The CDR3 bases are TGTGCCAGCAGCCAAGGCGGGGAAAGGACCCAGTACTTC. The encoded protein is CASSQGGERTQYF.